The sequence of this TCR beta chain was determined in a study of human T cells and chemical hapten exposure. Study at large: Across samples, TCR yields varied, mostly owing to small differences in pooled library volumes.

Time point given: pre-sensitization, week 0. Treatment reported: therapeutic diphenylcyclopropenone sensitization with weekly scalp DPC. Alopecia patients between 18 and 70 years old and suitable for DPC were used as donors. The CDR3 runs 15 residues. V shed 4 bases and J 2 bases; nucleotides not matched to a gene: 6. Germline values: CDR1 LGHNA, CDR2 YNFKEQ. The sample holds a few counts of this clonotype. MiXCR was run by TCRdb on the RACE reads, yielding one entry per CDR3 protein. The sample carries 84,000 or so distinct CDR3 sequences, 8.5% recorded once. The chain carries TRBV4-2 and TRBJ2-3, with 7 positions matching TRBD2. The sequencing here drew on whole blood, taken in connection with sensitization to the hapten diphenylcyclopropenone (DPC). The sequence came from a man aged 40-50 years with alopecia areata. Some clones in this sample may be carry-over from other donors' samples. The CDR3 DNA sequence: TGTGCCAGCAGCCCGCTAGCGGACTACACAGATACGCAGTATTTT. This encodes CASSPLADYTDTQYF.